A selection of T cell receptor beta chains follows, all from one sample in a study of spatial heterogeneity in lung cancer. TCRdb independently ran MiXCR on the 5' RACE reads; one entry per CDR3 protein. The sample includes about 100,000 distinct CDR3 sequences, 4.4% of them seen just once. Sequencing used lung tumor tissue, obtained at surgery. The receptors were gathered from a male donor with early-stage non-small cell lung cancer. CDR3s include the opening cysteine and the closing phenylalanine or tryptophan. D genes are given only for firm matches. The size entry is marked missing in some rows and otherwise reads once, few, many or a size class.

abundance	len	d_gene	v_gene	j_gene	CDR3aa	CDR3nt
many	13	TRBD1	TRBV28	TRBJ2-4	CASRTSGQYIQYF	TGTGCCAGCAGAACGTCGGGACAGTACATTCAGTACTTC
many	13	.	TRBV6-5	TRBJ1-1	CASRRDLHTEAFF	TGTGCCAGCAGGAGGGACTTGCACACTGAAGCTTTCTTT
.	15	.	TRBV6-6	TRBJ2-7	CASSPGEPDPDEQYF	TGTGCCAGCAGTCCCGGGGAGCCCGACCCAGACGAGCAGTACTTC
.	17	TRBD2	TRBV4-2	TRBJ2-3	CASSQHQAGVWADTQYF	TGTGCCAGCAGCCAGCACCAAGCGGGAGTCTGGGCAGATACGCAGTATTTT
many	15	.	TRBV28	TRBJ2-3	CASSQPLKGTDTQYF	TGTGCCAGCAGCCAGCCTCTCAAAGGCACAGATACGCAGTATTTT
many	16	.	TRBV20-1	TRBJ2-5	CSARALTLGDRETQYF	TGCAGTGCTAGAGCCTTAACCCTAGGGGATAGAGAGACCCAGTACTTC
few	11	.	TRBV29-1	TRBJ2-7	CSVGESYEQYF	TGCAGCGTTGGGGAGTCCTACGAGCAGTACTTC
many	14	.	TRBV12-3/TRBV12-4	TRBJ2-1	CASSRETRGNEQFF	TGTGCCAGCAGCCGGGAAACCCGAGGCAATGAGCAGTTCTTC
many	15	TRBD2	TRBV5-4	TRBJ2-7	CASSLAGGGSYEQYF	TGTGCCAGCAGCCTAGCGGGCGGGGGCTCCTACGAGCAGTACTTC
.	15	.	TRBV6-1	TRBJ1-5	CASSPLPQGQWPQHF	TGTGCCAGCAGTCCCTTACCCCAGGGGCAATGGCCCCAGCATTTT
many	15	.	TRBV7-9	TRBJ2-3	CASSLARQRGGTQYF	TGTGCCAGCAGCTTAGCGAGGCAAAGAGGGGGTACGCAGTATTTT
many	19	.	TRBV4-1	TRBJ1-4	CASSRPSRDGYATNEKLFF	TGCGCCAGCAGCCGCCCCTCACGGGACGGCTATGCAACTAATGAAAAACTGTTTTTT
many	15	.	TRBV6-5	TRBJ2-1	CASSFKGPLLGEQFF	TGTGCCAGCAGTTTCAAGGGACCCTTATTAGGCGAGCAGTTCTTC
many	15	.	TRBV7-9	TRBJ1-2	CASSPGPGPGYGYTF	TGTGCCAGCAGCCCCGGACCAGGGCCGGGCTATGGCTACACCTTC
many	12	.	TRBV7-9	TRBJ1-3	CASSFTGLTIYF	TGTGCCAGCAGCTTTACAGGGCTCACCATATATTTT
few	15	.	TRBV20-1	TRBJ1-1	CSAARQGTQNTEAFF	TGCAGTGCCGCCCGACAAGGAACCCAGAACACTGAAGCTTTCTTT
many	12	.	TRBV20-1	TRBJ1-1	CSARDTNTEAFF	TGCAGTGCGCGGGACACGAACACTGAAGCTTTCTTT
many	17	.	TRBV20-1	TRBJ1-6	CSARDRDSGSYNSPLHF	TGCAGTGCTAGAGACCGAGACAGCGGGTCCTATAATTCACCCCTCCACTTT
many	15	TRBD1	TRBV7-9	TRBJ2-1	CASSLGGSTGDEQFF	TGTGCCAGCAGCTTAGGGGGGTCCACAGGGGATGAGCAGTTCTTC
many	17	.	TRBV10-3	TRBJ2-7	CAIRSEFSGTPLGEQYF	TGTGCCATCAGGAGCGAATTTTCCGGGACACCGTTGGGCGAGCAGTACTTC
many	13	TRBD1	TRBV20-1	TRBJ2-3	CSARETGRDTQYF	TGCAGTGCTAGAGAGACAGGGCGGGATACGCAGTATTTT
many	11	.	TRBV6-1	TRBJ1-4	CASTGVEKLFF	TGTGCCAGCACAGGGGTTGAAAAACTGTTTTTT
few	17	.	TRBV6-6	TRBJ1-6	CASSYRGSRAYNSPLHF	TGTGCCAGCAGTTACCGTGGCAGCCGGGCCTATAATTCACCCCTCCACTTT
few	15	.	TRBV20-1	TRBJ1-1	CSARDGNRVDTEAFF	TGCAGTGCTAGAGATGGTAACAGGGTGGACACTGAAGCTTTCTTT
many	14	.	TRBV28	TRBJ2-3	CASRYRQSTDTQYF	TGTGCCAGCAGATACAGGCAAAGCACAGATACGCAGTATTTT
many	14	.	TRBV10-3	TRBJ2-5	CAISESGPTETQYF	TGTGCCATCAGTGAGTCGGGACCCACAGAGACCCAGTACTTC
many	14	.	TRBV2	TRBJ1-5	CASSLVGARQPQHF	TGTGCCAGCAGTCTCGTTGGGGCGAGACAGCCCCAGCATTTT
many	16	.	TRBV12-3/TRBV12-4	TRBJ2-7	CASSLAGFERSYEQYF	TGTGCCAGCAGTTTAGCTGGGTTTGAGCGGAGCTACGAGCAGTACTTC
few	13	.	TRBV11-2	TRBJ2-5	CASSLLDTQTQYF	TGTGCCAGCAGCTTACTCGACACGCAGACCCAGTACTTC
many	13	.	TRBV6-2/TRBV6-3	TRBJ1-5	CASSRDLRQPQHF	TGTGCCAGCAGCAGGGATCTACGGCAGCCCCAGCATTTT
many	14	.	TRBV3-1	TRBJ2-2	CASSPGLNTGELFF	TGTGCCAGCAGCCCGGGACTCAACACCGGGGAGCTGTTTTTT
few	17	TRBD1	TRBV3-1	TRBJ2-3	CASSQDHGTVGRDTQYF	TGTGCCAGCAGCCAGGATCACGGGACAGTTGGGAGAGATACGCAGTATTTT
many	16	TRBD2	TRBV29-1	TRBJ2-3	CSVEGSSGQFTDTQYF	TGCAGCGTTGAAGGAAGTAGCGGGCAGTTCACAGATACGCAGTATTTT
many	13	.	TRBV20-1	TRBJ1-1	CSALDSRRGSAFF	TGCAGTGCACTCGATAGCCGACGGGGATCAGCTTTCTTT
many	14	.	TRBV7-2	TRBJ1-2	CASSLEGGRGFHTF	TGTGCCAGCAGCTTAGAGGGTGGACGGGGGTTCCACACCTTC
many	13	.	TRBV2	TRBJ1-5	CASSGRGNQPQHF	TGTGCCAGCAGTGGAAGGGGCAATCAGCCCCAGCATTTT
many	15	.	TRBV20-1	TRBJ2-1	CSAYATKDPYNEQFF	TGCAGTGCTTATGCAACGAAGGATCCCTACAATGAGCAGTTCTTC
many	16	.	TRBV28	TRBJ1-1	CASSSSGTHLNTEAFF	TGTGCCAGCAGTTCTTCTGGGACACACTTGAACACTGAAGCTTTCTTT
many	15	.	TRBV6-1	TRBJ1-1	CASRVRGTRSTEAFF	TGTGCCAGCCGAGTTCGCGGGACAAGGAGCACTGAAGCTTTCTTT
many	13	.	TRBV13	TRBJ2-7	CASSFGTTYEQYF	TGTGCCAGCAGCTTTGGCACGACTTACGAGCAGTACTTC
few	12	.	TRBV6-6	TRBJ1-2	CASSLDRYGYTF	TGTGCCAGCAGTTTGGACCGGTATGGCTACACCTTC
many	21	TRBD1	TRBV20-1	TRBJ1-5	CSARDLFGVLRQGNSNQPQHF	TGCAGTGCTAGAGATCTATTTGGTGTTTTGAGACAGGGAAATAGCAATCAGCCCCAGCATTTT
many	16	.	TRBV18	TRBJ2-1	CASSSSSAETYNEQFF	TGTGCCAGCTCTTCATCTTCAGCGGAGACCTACAATGAGCAGTTCTTC
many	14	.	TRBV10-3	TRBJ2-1	CAIGAGRSLGEQFF	TGTGCCATCGGGGCAGGGAGAAGTCTGGGTGAGCAGTTCTTC
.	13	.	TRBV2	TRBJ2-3	CATERDITDTQYF	TGTGCCACAGAGAGGGATATCACAGATACGCAGTATTTT
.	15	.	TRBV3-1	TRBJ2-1	CASCSPTRGIIKQFF	TGTGCCAGCTGCTCCCCGACTAGGGGGATTATAAAGCAGTTCTTC
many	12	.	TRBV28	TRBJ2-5	CASRSDQETQYF	TGTGCCAGCAGGAGTGACCAAGAGACCCAGTACTTC
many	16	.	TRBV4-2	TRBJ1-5	CASSQELGRGNQPQHF	TGTGCCAGCAGCCAAGAACTTGGAAGGGGGAATCAGCCCCAGCATTTT